This TCR beta chain derives from a study of cytomegalovirus exposure and HLA in healthy donors. Study-level information: An earlier analysis found roughly 100 million unique TCR beta sequences from 200 million or so T cells. Among the roughly 430 genotyped donors, 65% to 85% were placed in the Caucasian-associated ancestry cluster. Broader study findings: The listing of 150 to 200 TCR beta chains classed them as cytomegalovirus-associated.

The PCR ran on 60 Vbeta and 13 Jbeta primers. TCRdb keeps only in-frame clones here, not all; method: immunoSEQ multiplex PCR. Of hundreds of thousands of clones in the sample, about 70% were seen once. Concerning this clone: Its cognate antigen is unknown.

Germline assignment: CDR1 SGHRS and CDR2 YFSETQ. V lost 0 bases and J lost 5, with 11 bases in between. This CDR3 has 14 residues. The chain links TRBV5-1 to TRBJ1-1; D gene unclear. This sequence originates from a woman aged 25-40 years in good health and CMV-seronegative. The sequencing input was PBMCs. The CDR3, as DNA: TGCGCCAGCAGCTTGGCCGGGGTGGGTACTGAAGCTTTCTTT. As protein: CASSLAGVGTEAFF.